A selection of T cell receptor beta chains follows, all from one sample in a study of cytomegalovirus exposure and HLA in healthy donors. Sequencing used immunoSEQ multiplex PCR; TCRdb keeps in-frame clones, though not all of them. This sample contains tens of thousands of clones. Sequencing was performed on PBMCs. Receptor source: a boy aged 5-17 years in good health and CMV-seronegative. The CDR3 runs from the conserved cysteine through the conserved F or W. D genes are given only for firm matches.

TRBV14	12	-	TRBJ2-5	TGTGCCAGCAGCCAGCTCACATCCAACCAGTACTTC	CASSQLTSNQYF
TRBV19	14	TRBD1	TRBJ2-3	TGTGCCAGTACCCGGACAGGAGCGACAGATACGCAGTATTTT	CASTRTGATDTQYF
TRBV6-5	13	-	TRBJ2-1	TGTGCCAGCGTTAAGACAGGAAACAATGAGCAGTTCTTC	CASVKTGNNEQFF
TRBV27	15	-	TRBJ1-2	TGTGCCAGCAGGCGGACCGTTGGGGCGGACTATGGCTACACCTTC	CASRRTVGADYGYTF
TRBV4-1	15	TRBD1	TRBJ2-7	TGCGCCAGCAGCCCGGGACAGGGGGCGAAATACGAGCAGTACTTC	CASSPGQGAKYEQYF
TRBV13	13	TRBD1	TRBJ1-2	TGTGCCAGCAGCTCCAGACAGGGCTATGGCTACACCTTC	CASSSRQGYGYTF
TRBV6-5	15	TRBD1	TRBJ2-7	TGTGCCAGCAGTAGACAGGGGGCCGAATGGTACGAGCAGTACTTC	CASSRQGAEWYEQYF
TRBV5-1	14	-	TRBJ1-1	TGCGCCAGCAGCTCGAATACAGGGAACACTGAAGCTTTCTTT	CASSSNTGNTEAFF
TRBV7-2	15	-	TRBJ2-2	TGTGCCAGCAGCTATCGCAGGGGTGGCACCGGGGAGCTGTTTTTT	CASSYRRGGTGELFF
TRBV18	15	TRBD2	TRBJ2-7	TGTGCCAGCTCACCAAGGACTAGCGGGCCCTACGAGCAGTACTTC	CASSPRTSGPYEQYF
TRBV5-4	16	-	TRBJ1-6	TGTGCCAGCAGCTTAACCGGGAGCTCCTATAATTCACCCCTCCACTTT	CASSLTGSSYNSPLHF
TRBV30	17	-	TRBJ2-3	TGTGCCTGGAGTGCTCTTATCCGGGAGATGTCGACAGATACGCAGTATTTT	CAWSALIREMSTDTQYF
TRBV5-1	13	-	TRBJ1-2	TGCGCCAGCAGCTTGGGCCGGAACTATGGCTACACCTTC	CASSLGRNYGYTF
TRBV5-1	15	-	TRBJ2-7	TGCGCCAGCAGCTTGGGTCAGTCGAGCGCCTACGAGCAGTACTTC	CASSLGQSSAYEQYF
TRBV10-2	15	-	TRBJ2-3	TGCGCCAGCAGTGAGCTACAGGCGGGCACAGATACGCAGTATTTT	CASSELQAGTDTQYF
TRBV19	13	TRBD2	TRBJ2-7	TGTGCCAGGAGCCGGGACTACCTCTACGAGCAGTACTTC	CARSRDYLYEQYF
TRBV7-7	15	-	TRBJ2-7	TGTGCCAGCAGCTTAGAGTTAGGAGGGTTCTACGAGCAGTACTTC	CASSLELGGFYEQYF
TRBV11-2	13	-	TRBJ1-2	TGTGCCAGCAGCTTAGCTCGGTCCCATGGCTACACCTTC	CASSLARSHGYTF
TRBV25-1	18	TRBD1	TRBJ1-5	TGTGCCAGCAGTGAAGACAGGGGAAGTGTCGTGAGCAATCAGCCCCAGCATTTT	CASSEDRGSVVSNQPQHF
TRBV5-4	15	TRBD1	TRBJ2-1	TGTGCCAGCAGCCAGGACAGGGTCTCCTACAATGAGCAGTTCTTC	CASSQDRVSYNEQFF
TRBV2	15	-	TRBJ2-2	TGTGCCAGCAGCCCTCAGGGACTTGGGACCGGGGAGCTGTTTTTT	CASSPQGLGTGELFF
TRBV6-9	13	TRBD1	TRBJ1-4	TGTGCCAGCAGTTACGCAGGGGGTGAAAAACTGTTTTTT	CASSYAGGEKLFF
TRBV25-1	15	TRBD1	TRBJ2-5	TGTGCCAGCAGTGAAGGACAGGGCTTGGGAGAGACCCAGTACTTC	CASSEGQGLGETQYF
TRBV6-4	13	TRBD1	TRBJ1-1	TGTGCCAGCAGAGGGACAGGGAACACTGAAGCTTTCTTT	CASRGTGNTEAFF
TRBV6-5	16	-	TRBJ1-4	TGTGCCAGCAGTTACTCGGGGGGGGGTACTAATGAAAAACTGTTTTTT	CASSYSGGGTNEKLFF
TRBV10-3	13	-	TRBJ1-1	TGTGCCATCAGCTCCGCGACAGACACTGAAGCTTTCTTT	CAISSATDTEAFF
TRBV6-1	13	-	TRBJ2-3	TGTGCCAGCAGTGACAATACAGGAGGGACGCAGTATTTT	CASSDNTGGTQYF
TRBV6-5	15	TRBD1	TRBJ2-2	TGTGCCAGCAGTTACGGGACAGGGGTGACCGGGGAGCTGTTTTTT	CASSYGTGVTGELFF
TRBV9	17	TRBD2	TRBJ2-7	TGTGCCAGCAGCGTAGGAGGTAGCGGGGGGCTCGGGGACGAGCAGTACTTC	CASSVGGSGGLGDEQYF
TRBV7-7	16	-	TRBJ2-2	TGTGCCAGCAGCTTTAGGGAGACATATAACACCGGGGAGCTGTTTTTT	CASSFRETYNTGELFF
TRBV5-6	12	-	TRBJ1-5	TGTGCCAGCAGCTTGGTCGGTCAGCCCCAGCATTTT	CASSLVGQPQHF
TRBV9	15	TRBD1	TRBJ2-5	TGTGCCAGCAGCGGGGGAGACAGGGGACAAGAGACCCAGTACTTC	CASSGGDRGQETQYF
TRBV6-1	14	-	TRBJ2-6	TGTGCCAGCGTTGAGGGCCAGGGGGCCAACGTCCTGACTTTC	CASVEGQGANVLTF
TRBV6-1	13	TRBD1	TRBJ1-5	TGTGCCAGCAGTGCAGGGGGGAATCAGCCCCAGCATTTT	CASSAGGNQPQHF
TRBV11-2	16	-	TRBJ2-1	TGTGCCAGCAGCTCCCACGGACAGACAGAGGACAATGAGCAGTTCTTC	CASSSHGQTEDNEQFF
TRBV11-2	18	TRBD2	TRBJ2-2	TGTGCCAGCAGCACCCGACCTAGCGGGAGGGCGGCCACCGGGGAGCTGTTTTTT	CASSTRPSGRAATGELFF
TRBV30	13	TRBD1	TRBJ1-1	TGTGCCCAGGGACAGAGGGTCAACACTGAAGCTTTCTTT	CAQGQRVNTEAFF
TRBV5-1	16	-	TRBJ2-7	TGCGCCAGCACCCACCACGAGGGTTCCGACTCCTACGAGCAGTACTTC	CASTHHEGSDSYEQYF
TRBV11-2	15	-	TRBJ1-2	TGTGCCAGCAGCTTAGTGGTGGGAGGAGGCTATGGCTACACCTTC	CASSLVVGGGYGYTF
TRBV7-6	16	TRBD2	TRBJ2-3	TGTGCCAGCAGCCCATCGACTAGCGGGGCGACAGATACGCAGTATTTT	CASSPSTSGATDTQYF
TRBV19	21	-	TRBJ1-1	TGTGCCAGTAGTGTAATCCGACCAGGTGGAGGGTCAACCGGTTCCCACACTGAAGCTTTCTTT	CASSVIRPGGGSTGSHTEAFF
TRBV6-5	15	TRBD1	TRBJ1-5	TGTGCCAGCAGAAACGGCAGGGGGCGGAATCAGCCCCAGCATTTT	CASRNGRGRNQPQHF
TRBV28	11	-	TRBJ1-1	TGTGCCAGCAGTTTACTCTCGGAAGCTTTCTTT	CASSLLSEAFF
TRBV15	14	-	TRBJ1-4	TGTGCCACCAGCAGGGGGGGGCTTAATGAAAAACTGTTTTTT	CATSRGGLNEKLFF
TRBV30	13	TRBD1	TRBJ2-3	TGTGCCTGGGCAGGGGGCAGCACAGATACGCAGTATTTT	CAWAGGSTDTQYF
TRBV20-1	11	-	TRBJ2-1	TGCAGTGCTAGCGGGAACAATGAGCAGTTCTTC	CSASGNNEQFF
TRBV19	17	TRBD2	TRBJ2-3	TGTGCCAGTAGTTCTGGACTAGCCCAGATTAGCACAGATACGCAGTATTTT	CASSSGLAQISTDTQYF
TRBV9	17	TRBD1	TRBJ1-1	TGTGCCAGCAGCGTAGCCGCTGGGGGACAGCCGAACACTGAAGCTTTCTTT	CASSVAAGGQPNTEAFF
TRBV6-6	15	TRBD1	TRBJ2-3	TGTGCCAGCAGTGTTCCGGGACAGGATCGAGATACGCAGTATTTT	CASSVPGQDRDTQYF
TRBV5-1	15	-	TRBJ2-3	TGCGCCAGCAGCCCCGACTCCTCTAGCACAGATACGCAGTATTTT	CASSPDSSSTDTQYF
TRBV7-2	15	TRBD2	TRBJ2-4	TGTGCCAGCAGCTTCCCCGGGAGGGAAAAAAACATTCAGTACTTC	CASSFPGREKNIQYF
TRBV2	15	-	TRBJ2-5	TGTGCCAGCAGTGTTTGGACAGCCCAACAAGAGACCCAGTACTTC	CASSVWTAQQETQYF
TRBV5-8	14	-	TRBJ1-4	TGTGCCAGCAGCTTGAGGGAGACTAATGAAAAACTGTTTTTT	CASSLRETNEKLFF
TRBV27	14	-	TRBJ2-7	TGTGCCAGCAGTTTAGGGACTCCCTCCTACGAGCAGTACTTC	CASSLGTPSYEQYF
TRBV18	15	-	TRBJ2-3	TGTGCCAGCTCACCAGTGGAGGGTTGGGAAGATACGCAGTATTTT	CASSPVEGWEDTQYF
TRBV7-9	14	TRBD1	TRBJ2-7	TGTGCCAGCAGCATTGACAGGGGAACCTACGAGCAGTACTTC	CASSIDRGTYEQYF
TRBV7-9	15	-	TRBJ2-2	TGTGCCAGCAGCTTGGCCCACAGTGGCACCGGGGAGCTGTTTTTT	CASSLAHSGTGELFF
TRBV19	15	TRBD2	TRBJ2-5	TGTGCCAGTACCCCGGGACTAGCGGCTCAAGAGACCCAGTACTTC	CASTPGLAAQETQYF
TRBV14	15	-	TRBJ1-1	TGTGCCAGCAGCCTCTGGACTCCCAGGAACACTGAAGCTTTCTTT	CASSLWTPRNTEAFF
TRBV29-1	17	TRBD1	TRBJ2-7	TGCAGCGTTGAAGATAAAGCGAGGGGGCGATTTCCCTACGAGCAGTACTTC	CSVEDKARGRFPYEQYF